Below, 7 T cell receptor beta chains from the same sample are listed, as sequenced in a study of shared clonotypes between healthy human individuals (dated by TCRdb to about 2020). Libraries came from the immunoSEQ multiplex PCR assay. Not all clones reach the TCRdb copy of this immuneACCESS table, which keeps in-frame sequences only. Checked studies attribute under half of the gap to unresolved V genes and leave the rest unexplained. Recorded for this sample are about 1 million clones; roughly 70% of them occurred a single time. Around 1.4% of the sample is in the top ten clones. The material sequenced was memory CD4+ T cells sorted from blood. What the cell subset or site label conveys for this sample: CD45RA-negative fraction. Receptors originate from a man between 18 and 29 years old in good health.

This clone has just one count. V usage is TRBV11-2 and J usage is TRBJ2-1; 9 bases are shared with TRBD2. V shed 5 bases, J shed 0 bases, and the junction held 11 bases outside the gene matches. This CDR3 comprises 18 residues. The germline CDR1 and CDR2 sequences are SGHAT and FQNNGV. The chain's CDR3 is CASSRGEGSGSSYNEQFF. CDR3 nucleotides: TGTGCCAGCAGCCGGGGGGAAGGTAGCGGGAGCTCCTACAATGAGCAGTTCTTC.

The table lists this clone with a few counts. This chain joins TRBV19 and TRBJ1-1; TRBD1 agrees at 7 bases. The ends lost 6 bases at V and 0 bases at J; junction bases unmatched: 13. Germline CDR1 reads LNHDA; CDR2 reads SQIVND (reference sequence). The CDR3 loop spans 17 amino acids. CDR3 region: CASRNSGQKFMNTEAFF. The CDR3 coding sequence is TGTGCCAGTAGGAATTCGGGACAGAAGTTCATGAACACTGAAGCTTTCTTT.

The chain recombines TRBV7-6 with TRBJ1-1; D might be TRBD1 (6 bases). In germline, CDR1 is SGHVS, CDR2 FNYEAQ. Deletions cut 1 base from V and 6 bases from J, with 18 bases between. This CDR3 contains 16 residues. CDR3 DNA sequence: TGTGCCAGCAGCTTAGAGACAGGCCCGGTGATGTCTGAAGCTTTCTTT. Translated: CASSLETGPVMSEAFF.

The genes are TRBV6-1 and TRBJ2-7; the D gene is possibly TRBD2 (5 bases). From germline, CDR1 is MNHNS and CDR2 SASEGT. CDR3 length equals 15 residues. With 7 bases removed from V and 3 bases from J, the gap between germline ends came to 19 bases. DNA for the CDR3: TGTGCCAGCACCAACTTATACCTAGCTGTCTACGAGCAGTACTTC. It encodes CASTNLYLAVYEQYF.

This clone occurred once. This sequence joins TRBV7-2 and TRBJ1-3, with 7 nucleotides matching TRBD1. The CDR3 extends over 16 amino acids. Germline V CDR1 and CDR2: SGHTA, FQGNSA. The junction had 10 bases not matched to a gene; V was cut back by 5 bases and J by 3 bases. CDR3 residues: CASSGGQLLFGNTIYF. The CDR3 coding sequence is TGTGCCAGCAGCGGGGGACAGCTTCTTTTTGGAAACACCATATATTTT.

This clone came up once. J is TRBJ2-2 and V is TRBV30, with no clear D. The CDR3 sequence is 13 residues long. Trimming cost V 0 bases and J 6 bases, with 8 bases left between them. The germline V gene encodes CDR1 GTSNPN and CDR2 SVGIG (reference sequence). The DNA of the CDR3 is TGTGCCTGGAGTGTGGGAAAGGCCGGGGAGCTGTTTTTT. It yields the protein CAWSVGKAGELFF.

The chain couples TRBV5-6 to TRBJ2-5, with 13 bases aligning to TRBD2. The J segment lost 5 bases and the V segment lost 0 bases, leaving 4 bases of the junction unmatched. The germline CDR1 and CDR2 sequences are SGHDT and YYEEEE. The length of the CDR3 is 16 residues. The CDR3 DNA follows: TGTGCCAGCAGCTTGGCGACTAGCGGGGGGTTGGAGACCCAGTACTTC. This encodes CASSLATSGGLETQYF.